The rows below give T cell receptor beta chains drawn from one sample of a study of T cell responses to AZD1222 COVID-19 vaccine. Clones were read by immunoSEQ multiplex PCR, and TCRdb kept only the in-frame ones, dropping some. This sample has some 70,000 clones; around 80% occur once, and the top ten carry about 14%. Sequenced here: peripheral blood, sampled 28 days after the second AZD1222 dose. These receptors were obtained from an adult who received the AZD1222 COVID-19 vaccine. Both conserved end residues are part of each CDR3. D genes are given only for firm matches. Clone size is given for some rows only: seen once, a few or many times, or a class if the clone is expanded.

CDR3aa: CASSLASQTANSPLHF; CDR3nt: TGTGCCAGCAGCTTAGCGTCTCAGACAGCCAATTCACCCCTCCACTTT; abundance: .; len: 16; v_gene: TRBV7-2; j_gene: TRBJ1-6; d_gene: .
CDR3aa: CASSESASPEDTGELFF; CDR3nt: TGCGCCAGCAGTGAGTCAGCCAGCCCCGAGGACACCGGGGAGCTGTTTTTT; abundance: .; len: 17; v_gene: TRBV10-1; j_gene: TRBJ2-2; d_gene: .
CDR3aa: CASSQSTGGDGYTF; CDR3nt: TGTGCCAGCAGCCAATCGACAGGGGGCGATGGCTACACCTTC; abundance: .; len: 14; v_gene: TRBV16; j_gene: TRBJ1-2; d_gene: TRBD1
CDR3aa: CASSLGQPTGELFF; CDR3nt: TGCGCCAGCAGCTTAGGTCAGCCCACCGGGGAGCTGTTTTTT; abundance: .; len: 14; v_gene: TRBV5-1; j_gene: TRBJ2-2; d_gene: .
CDR3aa: CASSYSSTYNEQFF; CDR3nt: TGTGCCAGCAGCTACTCTTCTACGTACAATGAGCAGTTCTTC; abundance: few; len: 14; v_gene: TRBV7-2; j_gene: TRBJ2-1; d_gene: .
CDR3aa: CAWTGLRTYEQYF; CDR3nt: TGTGCCTGGACGGGGTTACGAACCTACGAGCAGTACTTC; abundance: .; len: 13; v_gene: TRBV30; j_gene: TRBJ2-7; d_gene: .
CDR3aa: CASSLGDQPQHF; CDR3nt: TGTGCCAGCAGTTTAGGGGATCAGCCCCAGCATTTT; abundance: .; len: 12; v_gene: TRBV12-3/TRBV12-4; j_gene: TRBJ1-5; d_gene: .
CDR3aa: CASSLFSGLAGGPGETQYF; CDR3nt: TGTGCCAGCAGCTTGTTTTCGGGGCTAGCGGGGGGTCCAGGGGAGACCCAGTACTTC; abundance: .; len: 19; v_gene: TRBV5-8; j_gene: TRBJ2-5; d_gene: TRBD2
CDR3aa: CSASTGGPGETQYF; CDR3nt: TGCAGTGCTAGTACTGGGGGGCCAGGTGAGACCCAGTACTTC; abundance: few; len: 14; v_gene: TRBV20-1; j_gene: TRBJ2-5; d_gene: .
CDR3aa: CASSHPGQGYRNEQFF; CDR3nt: TGTGCCAGCAGTCATCCGGGACAGGGTTATCGCAATGAGCAGTTCTTC; abundance: .; len: 16; v_gene: TRBV7-2; j_gene: TRBJ2-1; d_gene: TRBD1
CDR3aa: CASSMVSGGEQETQYF; CDR3nt: TGTGCCAGTAGTATGGTTAGCGGGGGGGAACAAGAGACCCAGTACTTC; abundance: .; len: 16; v_gene: TRBV19; j_gene: TRBJ2-5; d_gene: TRBD2
CDR3aa: CASSGGGPQETQYF; CDR3nt: TGTGCCAGCAGCGGCGGGGGGCCCCAAGAGACCCAGTACTTC; abundance: .; len: 14; v_gene: TRBV9; j_gene: TRBJ2-5; d_gene: TRBD2
CDR3aa: CASSNRQGANYEQYF; CDR3nt: TGTGCCAGCAGTAACCGACAGGGCGCTAACTACGAGCAGTACTTC; abundance: .; len: 15; v_gene: TRBV28; j_gene: TRBJ2-7; d_gene: TRBD1
CDR3aa: CASSSGQGSREQYF; CDR3nt: TGTGCCAGCAGTTCGGGACAGGGGTCCAGGGAGCAGTACTTC; abundance: .; len: 14; v_gene: TRBV6-6; j_gene: TRBJ2-7; d_gene: TRBD1
CDR3aa: CASSDWTATNEKLFF; CDR3nt: TGTGCCAGCAGTGATTGGACAGCAACTAATGAAAAACTGTTTTTT; abundance: .; len: 15; v_gene: TRBV25-1; j_gene: TRBJ1-4; d_gene: .
CDR3aa: CASNRDSTDTQYF; CDR3nt: TGTGCCAGCAATAGGGACAGTACAGATACGCAGTATTTT; abundance: .; len: 13; v_gene: TRBV6-5; j_gene: TRBJ2-3; d_gene: TRBD1
CDR3aa: CASAFNEQYF; CDR3nt: TGCGCCAGCGCATTCAACGAGCAGTACTTC; abundance: .; len: 10; v_gene: TRBV10-2; j_gene: TRBJ2-7; d_gene: .
CDR3aa: CASSPRRPLWGYTF; CDR3nt: TGTGCCAGCAGCCCACGGAGACCCCTCTGGGGCTACACCTTC; abundance: .; len: 14; v_gene: TRBV7-4; j_gene: TRBJ1-2; d_gene: .
CDR3aa: CATTGSGANVLTF; CDR3nt: TGTGCCACCACAGGGTCCGGGGCCAACGTCCTGACTTTC; abundance: .; len: 13; v_gene: TRBV19; j_gene: TRBJ2-6; d_gene: .
CDR3aa: CSASTSGRGYNEQFF; CDR3nt: TGCAGTGCTAGTACTAGCGGGAGGGGGTACAATGAGCAGTTCTTC; abundance: .; len: 15; v_gene: TRBV20-1; j_gene: TRBJ2-1; d_gene: TRBD2
CDR3aa: CATSDSFRTGTETQYF; CDR3nt: TGTGCCACCAGTGACTCGTTTAGGACAGGAACAGAGACCCAGTACTTC; abundance: few; len: 16; v_gene: TRBV24-1; j_gene: TRBJ2-5; d_gene: TRBD1
CDR3aa: CASSQVQGDEQYF; CDR3nt: TGTGCCAGCAGCCAAGTCCAGGGGGACGAGCAGTACTTC; abundance: .; len: 13; v_gene: TRBV4-2; j_gene: TRBJ2-7; d_gene: TRBD1
CDR3aa: CASSVSRDNYGYTF; CDR3nt: TGTGCCAGCAGCGTGAGCAGGGATAACTATGGCTACACCTTC; abundance: .; len: 14; v_gene: TRBV11-1; j_gene: TRBJ1-2; d_gene: .
CDR3aa: CSVVRGTNYGYTF; CDR3nt: TGCAGCGTTGTGAGGGGTACTAACTATGGCTACACCTTC; abundance: .; len: 13; v_gene: TRBV29-1; j_gene: TRBJ1-2; d_gene: .
CDR3aa: CASGGQGSTEAFF; CDR3nt: TGTGCCAGTGGGGGACAGGGGTCCACTGAAGCTTTCTTT; abundance: .; len: 13; v_gene: TRBV19; j_gene: TRBJ1-1; d_gene: TRBD1
CDR3aa: CASSSVGTSGGQAKNIQYF; CDR3nt: TGTGCCAGCAGCTCTGTTGGGACTAGCGGGGGGCAAGCCAAAAACATTCAGTACTTC; abundance: .; len: 19; v_gene: TRBV13; j_gene: TRBJ2-4; d_gene: TRBD2
CDR3aa: CASSVGPGNTEAFF; CDR3nt: TGTGCCAGCAGCGTAGGCCCGGGGAACACTGAAGCTTTCTTT; abundance: .; len: 14; v_gene: TRBV9; j_gene: TRBJ1-1; d_gene: .
CDR3aa: CAWSSGFPNTEAFF; CDR3nt: TGTGCCTGGAGTTCCGGTTTTCCAAACACTGAAGCTTTCTTT; abundance: .; len: 14; v_gene: TRBV30; j_gene: TRBJ1-1; d_gene: .
CDR3aa: CASSQTSGGADTQYF; CDR3nt: TGTGCCAGCAGCCAAACTAGCGGGGGTGCAGATACGCAGTATTTT; abundance: .; len: 15; v_gene: TRBV5-4; j_gene: TRBJ2-3; d_gene: TRBD2
CDR3aa: CASNQGAGEQFF; CDR3nt: TGCGCCAGCAACCAGGGGGCAGGTGAGCAGTTCTTC; abundance: .; len: 12; v_gene: TRBV4-1; j_gene: TRBJ2-1; d_gene: TRBD1
CDR3aa: CASSRQRGVEETQYF; CDR3nt: TGTGCCAGCAGTCGCCAGCGGGGGGTGGAGGAGACCCAGTACTTC; abundance: .; len: 15; v_gene: TRBV6-5; j_gene: TRBJ2-5; d_gene: TRBD2
CDR3aa: CASSDPTRDRVAEAFF; CDR3nt: TGTGCCAGCAGTGACCCCACCCGGGACAGGGTAGCTGAAGCTTTCTTT; abundance: .; len: 16; v_gene: TRBV6-2/TRBV6-3; j_gene: TRBJ1-1; d_gene: TRBD1
CDR3aa: CASSELAGGRGETQYF; CDR3nt: TGTGCCAGCAGTGAACTCGCGGGGGGCCGGGGGGAGACCCAGTACTTC; abundance: .; len: 16; v_gene: TRBV2; j_gene: TRBJ2-5; d_gene: TRBD2
CDR3aa: CASSFWGAELFF; CDR3nt: TGTGCCAGCAGTTTTTGGGGTGCAGAACTGTTTTTT; abundance: once; len: 12; v_gene: TRBV12-3/TRBV12-4; j_gene: TRBJ1-4; d_gene: .
CDR3aa: CASSYSAGEYYGYTF; CDR3nt: TGTGCCAGCAGTTACTCGGCGGGAGAGTACTATGGCTACACCTTC; abundance: .; len: 15; v_gene: TRBV6-5; j_gene: TRBJ1-2; d_gene: .
CDR3aa: CASSQADRLHF; CDR3nt: TGTGCCAGCAGCCAAGCGGACCGACTACACTTT; abundance: .; len: 11; v_gene: TRBV3-1/TRBV3-2; j_gene: TRBJ1-6; d_gene: .
CDR3aa: CASSEAGGVLETQYF; CDR3nt: TGTGCCAGCAGTGAAGCGGGGGGGGTCCTGGAGACCCAGTACTTC; abundance: .; len: 15; v_gene: TRBV6-1; j_gene: TRBJ2-5; d_gene: TRBD2
CDR3aa: CASSQPTRQAFYGYTF; CDR3nt: TGCGCCAGCAGCCAACCGACCAGACAGGCGTTCTATGGCTACACCTTC; abundance: .; len: 16; v_gene: TRBV4-1; j_gene: TRBJ1-2; d_gene: .
CDR3aa: CASSLGSNEKLFF; CDR3nt: TGTGCCAGCAGTTTAGGCTCTAATGAAAAACTGTTTTTT; abundance: .; len: 13; v_gene: TRBV6-5; j_gene: TRBJ1-4; d_gene: .
CDR3aa: CASSLPRNYGYTF; CDR3nt: TGTGCCAGCAGCTTACCGAGGAACTATGGCTACACCTTC; abundance: .; len: 13; v_gene: TRBV7-9; j_gene: TRBJ1-2; d_gene: .